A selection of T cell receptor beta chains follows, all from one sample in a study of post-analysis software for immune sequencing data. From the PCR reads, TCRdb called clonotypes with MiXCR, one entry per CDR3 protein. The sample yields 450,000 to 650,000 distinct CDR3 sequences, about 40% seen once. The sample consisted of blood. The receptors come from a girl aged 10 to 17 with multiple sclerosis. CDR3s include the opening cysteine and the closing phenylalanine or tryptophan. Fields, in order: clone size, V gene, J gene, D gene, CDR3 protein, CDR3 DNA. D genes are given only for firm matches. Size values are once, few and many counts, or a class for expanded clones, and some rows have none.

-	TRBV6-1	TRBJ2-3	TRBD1	CASSDRDTPGGDTQYF	TGTGCCAGCAGTGATCGGGACACGCCAGGGGGAGATACGCAGTATTTT
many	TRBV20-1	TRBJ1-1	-	CSALQDRYNTEAFF	TGCAGTGCCCTACAGGACAGATATAACACTGAAGCTTTCTTT
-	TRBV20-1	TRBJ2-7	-	CSAQPLSTGMVREQYF	TGCAGTGCCCAGCCCTTATCTACAGGGATGGTAAGGGAGCAGTACTTC
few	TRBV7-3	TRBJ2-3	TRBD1	CASSPDRVGADTQYF	TGTGCCAGCAGCCCCGACAGGGTAGGGGCAGATACGCAGTATTTT
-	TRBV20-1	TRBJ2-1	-	CSARASVNEQFF	TGCAGTGCTAGGGCTAGCGTAAATGAGCAGTTCTTC
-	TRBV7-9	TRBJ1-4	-	CASSSTRGNEKLFF	TGTGCCAGCAGCTCGACACGGGGTAATGAAAAACTGTTTTTT
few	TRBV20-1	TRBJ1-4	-	CSARVRPFQPGEKLFF	TGCAGTGCTAGAGTTAGGCCGTTCCAGCCCGGTGAAAAACTGTTTTTT
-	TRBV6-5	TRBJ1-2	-	CASSYSLGAYGYTF	TGTGCCAGCAGTTACTCACTCGGGGCCTATGGCTACACCTTC
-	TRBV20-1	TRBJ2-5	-	CSARGGSYRRAQETQYF	TGCAGTGCTAGAGGGGGCAGCTACAGAAGAGCCCAAGAGACCCAGTACTTC
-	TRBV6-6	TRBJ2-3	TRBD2	CASSPPASGMKDTQYF	TGTGCCAGCAGTCCCCCGGCTAGCGGTATGAAAGATACGCAGTATTTT
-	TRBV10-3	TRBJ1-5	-	CAIRGDGAGPQHF	TGTGCCATCAGGGGGGACGGCGCGGGGCCCCAGCATTTT
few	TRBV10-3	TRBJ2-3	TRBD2	CAISEVAGVGDTQYF	TGTGCCATCAGTGAGGTAGCGGGAGTAGGTGATACGCAGTATTTT
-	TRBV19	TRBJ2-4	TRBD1	CASRSQGVAKNIQYF	TGTGCCAGTAGATCCCAGGGGGTAGCCAAAAACATTCAGTACTTC
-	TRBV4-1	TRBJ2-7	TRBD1	CASSQPFGGTGFHEQYF	TGCGCCAGCAGCCAACCCTTTGGGGGGACAGGGTTCCACGAGCAGTACTTC
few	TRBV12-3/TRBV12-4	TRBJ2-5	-	CASSSQGSSKETQYF	TGTGCCAGCAGTTCGCAGGGGTCGTCAAAAGAGACCCAGTACTTC
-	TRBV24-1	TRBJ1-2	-	CATSDLGRVDGYTF	TGTGCCACCAGTGATTTAGGGAGGGTCGATGGCTACACCTTC
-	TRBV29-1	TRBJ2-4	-	CSVSGIKNIQYF	TGCAGCGTATCCGGGATCAAAAACATTCAGTACTTC
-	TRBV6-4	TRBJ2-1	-	CASSRDHGDEQFF	TGTGCCAGCAGCAGGGACCACGGGGATGAGCAGTTCTTC
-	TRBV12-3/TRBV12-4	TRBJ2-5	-	CASSPSSPHEEQYF	TGTGCCAGCAGTCCCTCTAGCCCACATGAGGAGCAGTACTTC
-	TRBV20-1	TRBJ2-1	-	CSARPYRGLRDNEQFF	TGCAGTGCTCGCCCATACCGGGGCCTCAGGGACAATGAGCAGTTCTTC
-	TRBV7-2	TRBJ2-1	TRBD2	CASSTRGLAGYEQFF	TGTGCCAGCAGCACTCGGGGACTAGCGGGATATGAGCAGTTCTTC
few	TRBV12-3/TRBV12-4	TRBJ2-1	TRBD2	CASSLFPLELAGGNQGSYNEQFF	TGTGCCAGCAGTTTATTCCCCTTAGAACTAGCGGGAGGGAACCAGGGCTCCTACAATGAGCAGTTCTTC
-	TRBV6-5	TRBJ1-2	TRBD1	CASSTRQGQGYTF	TGTGCCAGCAGCACCAGACAGGGTCAAGGCTACACCTTC
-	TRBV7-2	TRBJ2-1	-	CASSLARGSYNEQFF	TGTGCCAGCAGCTTAGCCAGGGGCTCTTACAATGAGCAGTTCTTC
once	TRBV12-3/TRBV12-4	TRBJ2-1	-	CASRPTPKGIDNEQFF	TGTGCCAGCAGACCCACCCCGAAGGGGATCGACAATGAGCAGTTCTTC
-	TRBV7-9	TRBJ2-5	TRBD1	CASRAIGQGFQETQYF	TGTGCCAGCAGGGCGATAGGACAGGGATTTCAAGAGACCCAGTACTTC
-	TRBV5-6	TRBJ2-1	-	CASSPNREWYNEQFF	TGTGCCAGCAGCCCGAACCGGGAGTGGTACAATGAGCAGTTCTTC
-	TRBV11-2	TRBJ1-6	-	CASSLVRRLHF	TGTGCCAGCAGCTTAGTCCGGCGCCTCCACTTT
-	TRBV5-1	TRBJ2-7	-	CASSLDILDSEQYF	TGCGCCAGCAGCTTGGATATATTGGACTCTGAGCAGTACTTC
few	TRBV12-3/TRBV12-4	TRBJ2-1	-	CASSLSGLSYNEQFF	TGTGCCAGCAGTTTGAGCGGACTATCCTACAATGAGCAGTTCTTC
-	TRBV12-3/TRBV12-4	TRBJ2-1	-	CASSPGVAYNEQFF	TGTGCCAGCAGCCCAGGGGTGGCCTACAATGAGCAGTTCTTC
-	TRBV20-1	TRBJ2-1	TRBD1	CSAPTGANEQFF	TGCAGTGCTCCGACAGGGGCGAATGAGCAGTTCTTC
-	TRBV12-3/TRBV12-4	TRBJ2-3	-	CASSLGGHRTDTQYF	TGTGCCAGCAGTTTAGGTGGACACCGCACAGATACGCAGTATTTT
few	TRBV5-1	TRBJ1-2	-	CASSLAETYNGYTF	TGCGCCAGCAGCTTGGCCGAGACCTATAATGGCTACACCTTC
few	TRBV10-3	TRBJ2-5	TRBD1	CAISKSGTGETQYF	TGTGCCATCTCAAAGTCCGGGACAGGGGAGACCCAGTACTTC
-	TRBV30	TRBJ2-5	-	CAWSVTRWETQYF	TGTGCCTGGAGTGTAACGCGGTGGGAGACCCAGTACTTC
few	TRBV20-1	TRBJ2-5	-	CSARDGREETQYF	TGCAGTGCTAGAGATGGCAGGGAAGAGACCCAGTACTTC
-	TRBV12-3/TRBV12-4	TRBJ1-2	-	CASSLGGYDYAF	TGTGCCAGCAGTTTGGGAGGCTATGACTACGCCTTC
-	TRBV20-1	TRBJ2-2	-	CSVLATENTGELFF	TGCAGTGTTTTAGCGACAGAGAACACCGGGGAGCTGTTTTTT
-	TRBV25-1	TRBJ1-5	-	CASSEYQFYQPQHF	TGTGCCAGCAGTGAATATCAGTTCTATCAGCCCCAGCATTTT
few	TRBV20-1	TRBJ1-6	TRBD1	CSARTGDSPLHF	TGCAGTGCTAGGACAGGGGATTCACCCCTCCACTTT